The clone carrying this T cell receptor (beta chain) was counted many times. What it recognizes is unknown. The data originate from a study of beta chain features in type 1 diabetes. Expressed TCRB transcripts got sequenced, as all isolated RNA was reverse transcribed. Repertoires were generated with immunoSEQ multiplex PCR, while TCRdb's copy carries only in-frame clones and drops some. The data hold 100,000 to 150,000 clones, with roughly 10% observed a single time. Researchers reported sorting CD4+ naive, central memory, regulatory and stem cell-like memory cells via CD45RO/CCR7/CD25/CD127/CD95/CD27. Whole-study findings and limits: cDNA sequencing could over-represent cells with high TCR expression. Across all four CD4+ subsets, people with type 1 diabetes showed modestly shorter TCRB CDR3s. Any HLA effect on TCRB rearrangement was left unresolved by small sub-analyses.

Between the trimmed V and J ends, which lost 6 bases and 1 base, there was a span of 11 bases. Germline lookup yields CDR1 SGHTA and CDR2 FQGNSA. The CDR3 spans 14 residues. Sequencing was done on a sample of central memory CD4+ T cells from blood. This chain links TRBV7-2 with TRBJ2-3; D possibly corresponds to TRBD2 (5 bases). The sequence was obtained from a man aged 25-40 years with type 1 diabetes. The CDR3 DNA reads TGTGCCAGCAGACCCTATAGCGGCACAGATACGCAGTATTTT. It translates to CASRPYSGTDTQYF.